Presented here are 20 T cell receptor beta chains from one specimen sequenced in a study of shared clonotypes between healthy human individuals. Clones were sequenced by immunoSEQ multiplex PCR, and TCRdb holds only the in-frame ones, with some missing. The sample lists under 2,500,000 clones; approximately 94% were seen once. Input material: naive CD4+ T cells sorted from blood. Described subset: CD45RA+ positively selected. These receptors all come from a young man in good health.

In regard to this clone: Other DNA sequences within the sample encode an identical CDR3. The chain recombines TRBV7-9 with TRBJ1-5; the match to TRBD1 covers 8 bases. This CDR3 contains 15 residues. Germline lookup yields CDR1 SEHNR and CDR2 FQNEAQ (reference sequence). The V segment lost 5 bases and the J segment 2 bases; nucleotides outside the gene matches: 5. CDR3 residues: CASSPQGAGNQPQHF. In DNA form, the CDR3 reads TGTGCCAGCAGCCCTCAGGGGGCCGGCAATCAGCCCCAGCATTTT.

The CDR3 sequence: CASSDGKGGANNNSPLHF. CDR3 bases: TGTGCCAGCAGTGATGGGAAGGGGGGCGCGAATAATAATTCACCCCTCCACTTT. The V call is TRBV6-1, the J call TRBJ1-6, with TRBD1 as a possible D gene (6 bases). CDR1 MNHNS and CDR2 SASEGT come from the germline V gene. Between the trimmed V and J ends, which lost 3 bases and 5 bases, there was a span of 20 bases. This CDR3 has 18 residues.

This clone was seen once. The V gene is TRBV2, the J gene TRBJ2-1; D is possibly TRBD2 (5 bases). The germline CDR1 and CDR2 sequences are SNHLY and FYNNEI. V dropped 10 bases and J dropped 4 bases, with 11 bases sitting between them. The CDR3 runs 12 residues. The CDR3 nucleotides read TGTGCCATCACTACGGGATACAATGAGCAGTTCTTC. Protein sequence: CAITTGYNEQFF.

This chain uses TRBV6-6 with TRBJ1-1; weak D call: TRBD1 (5 bases). Looked up from germline, CDR1 is MNHNY and CDR2 is SVGAGI (reference sequence). The CDR3 is made up of 16 amino acids. Between the trimmed V and J ends, which lost 6 bases and 0 bases, there was a span of 17 bases. CDR3 residues: CASRPGQVFLNTEAFF. The CDR3 nucleotides read TGTGCCAGCAGGCCTGGACAAGTCTTCTTGAACACTGAAGCTTTCTTT.

The V call is TRBV7-9, the J call TRBJ2-3, with 7 bases that match TRBD1. This CDR3 spans 14 amino acids. V lost 2 bases to trimming and J lost 5 bases; unmatched junction nucleotides: 4. The germline gives CDR1 SEHNR, CDR2 FQNEAQ (reference sequence). Here the CDR3 reads CASSLRQGKDTQYF. CDR3 DNA sequence: TGTGCCAGCAGCTTAAGACAGGGTAAAGATACGCAGTATTTT.

This chain links TRBV7-2 with TRBJ1-4; unclear D gene. The germline V and J ends were trimmed by 0 bases and 7 bases, with 6 bases remaining between them. This CDR3 is built from 13 residues. Looked up from germline, CDR1 is SGHTA and CDR2 is FQGNSA. The CDR3 loop is CASSLASGEKLFF. For the CDR3, the DNA is TGTGCCAGCAGCTTAGCTTCCGGTGAAAAACTGTTTTTT.

This clone has just one count. The chain recombines TRBV5-1 with TRBJ2-5, with 9 bases fitting TRBD1. Germline V gene data show CDR1 as SGHRS and CDR2 as YFSETQ. J gave up 2 bases and V 2 bases, and 4 bases lay outside the gene matches. This CDR3 spans 15 amino acids. CDR3 residues: CASSFPGQGQETQYF. CDR3 bases: TGCGCCAGCAGCTTTCCGGGACAGGGACAAGAGACCCAGTACTTC.

The chain joins TRBV5-1 to TRBJ1-2; 7 bases are a match to TRBD1. V was pared by 4 bases and J by 8 bases, with 5 bases of the junction left unmatched. The CDR3 covers 12 residues. Looked up from germline, CDR1 is SGHRS and CDR2 is YFSETQ. The CDR3 DNA follows: TGCGCCAGCAGCGAGGGGGCGCCCGGCTACACCTTC. Translating it yields CASSEGAPGYTF.

V usage is TRBV30 and J usage is TRBJ1-2, with D perhaps matching TRBD1 (5 bases). The CDR3 covers 13 residues. Trimming left V 2 bases short and J 7 bases short, with 14 bases between. Germline V gene lookup returns CDR1 GTSNPN and CDR2 SVGIG (reference sequence). The CDR3 is CAWSSGTSGGYTF. CDR3 DNA: TGTGCCTGGAGTAGCGGGACCTCGGGTGGCTACACCTTC.

This chain links TRBV5-4 with TRBJ1-1; 7 nucleotides match TRBD1. This CDR3 has 15 residues. J gave up 1 base and V 4 bases, and 7 bases lay outside the gene matches. Looked up from germline, CDR1 is SGHNT and CDR2 is YYREEE (reference sequence). The CDR3 spells CASSHSDRANTEAFF. DNA for the CDR3: TGTGCCAGCAGCCATTCCGACAGGGCGAACACTGAAGCTTTCTTT. Drawing the rest from reference TRBV5-4 and TRBJ1-1, the complete variable domain is ETGVTQSPTHLIKTRGQQVTLRCSSQSGHNTVSWYQQALGQGPQFIFQYYREEENGRGNFPPRFSGLQFPNYSSELNVNALELDDSALYLCASSHSDRANTEAFFGQGTRLTVV.

This clone was seen once. This chain uses TRBV19 with TRBJ1-2, with 11 nucleotides matching TRBD1. CDR3 size: 17 residues. Trimming removed 4 bases from V and 8 bases from J; junction bases left unmatched: 15. Per germline, CDR1 LNHDA and CDR2 SQIVND (reference sequence). CDR3 sequence (DNA): TGTGCCAGTAGTACGGCCGGACAGGGGGCTTCAGGGATCGGCTACACCTTC. Translation gives CASSTAGQGASGIGYTF.

The rearrangement joins TRBV5-1 to TRBJ1-1; possibly TRBD1 for D (5 bases). The CDR3 loop spans 16 amino acids. Germline-derived CDR1 and CDR2 are SGHRS and YFSETQ. V lost 8 bases and J lost 0, with 20 bases in between. The CDR3 here is CARSTPRVRMNTEAFF. The CDR3 bases are TGCGCCAGGTCCACCCCCAGGGTACGTATGAACACTGAAGCTTTCTTT.

This clone was seen only a few times. This sequence joins TRBV5-1 and TRBJ1-2; D unclear. The CDR3 is 14 residues long. Trimming removed 4 bases from V and 7 bases from J, with 17 bases in between. The germline V gene has CDR1 SGHRS and CDR2 YFSETQ. The CDR3 sequence is CASSADGSIGGYTF. The DNA for the CDR3 is TGCGCCAGCAGCGCGGACGGATCCATTGGTGGCTACACCTTC.

V is TRBV28 and J is TRBJ1-2, with 8 bases identical to TRBD1. The length of the CDR3 is 14 residues. V was pared by 6 bases and J by 8 bases, with 11 bases of the junction left unmatched. Germline V CDR1 and CDR2: MDHEN, SYDVKM. This CDR3 reads CASSVPGGANGYTF. The CDR3 DNA reads TGTGCCAGCAGCGTTCCAGGGGGCGCCAACGGCTACACCTTC.

The chain uses TRBV30 and TRBJ1-2, with 9 bases that match TRBD1. The CDR3 sequence is 14 residues long. The V gene end was trimmed by 0 bases and the J gene end by 3 bases; junction bases not matched to a gene: 2. Germline CDR1 reads GTSNPN; CDR2 reads SVGIG (reference sequence). The CDR3 nucleotides are TGTGCCTGGAGTGTGGGACAGGGCGACTATGGCTACACCTTC. This translates into CAWSVGQGDYGYTF. Using reference TRBV30 and TRBJ1-2 for the parts outside the CDR3, the full variable domain is SQTIHQWPATLVQPVGSPLSLECTVEGTSNPNLYWYRQAAGRGLQLLFYSVGIGQISSEVPQNLSASRPQDRQFILSSKKLLLSDSGFYLCAWSVGQGDYGYTFGSGTRLTVV.

V and J are TRBV29-1 and TRBJ2-2, with D possibly TRBD1 on 5 matching bases. V was clipped by 4 bases and J by 4 bases, with 7 bases between them. Germline loops: CDR1 SQVTM, CDR2 ANQGSEA. The CDR3 has 12 amino acids. The CDR3 coding sequence is TGCAGCGTTGGACAGCCCACCGGGGAGCTGTTTTTT. Amino acids: CSVGQPTGELFF.

The chain uses TRBV6-6 and TRBJ2-7; possibly TRBD1 or TRBD2 for D (5 bases each). Germline CDR1 MNHNY, CDR2 SVGAGI (reference sequence). CDR3 length: 16 residues. V lost 0 bases to trimming and J lost 5 bases, with 17 bases between them. CDR3 sequence reads: CASSYSPGRVKDEQYF. The CDR3, as DNA: TGTGCCAGCAGTTACTCGCCGGGACGAGTAAAGGACGAGCAGTACTTC.

The chain uses TRBV19 and TRBJ2-7; perhaps TRBD1 as D (6 bases). Trimming cost V 11 bases and J 3 bases, with 14 bases left between them. This CDR3 has 12 amino acids. The germline gives CDR1 LNHDA, CDR2 SQIVND (reference sequence). This CDR3 is CAGPGHNYEQYF. CDR3 nucleotides: TGTGCCGGACCGGGACACAACTACGAGCAGTACTTC.

The rearrangement uses TRBV27 and TRBJ2-7; possibly TRBD1 for D (6 bases). This CDR3 has 15 residues. CDR1 and CDR2 from the germline V gene are MNHEY and SMNVEV (reference sequence). V was trimmed by 5 bases and J by 2 bases, leaving 16 bases between them. The CDR3 sequence: CASSPRFDRPYEQYF. The CDR3 DNA reads TGTGCCAGCAGTCCACGCTTTGACAGGCCCTACGAGCAGTACTTC.

This chain joins TRBV11-2 and TRBJ2-3, with 11 bases that match TRBD1. The germline V gene has CDR1 SGHAT and CDR2 FQNNGV. V lost 5 bases to trimming and J lost 2 bases; unmatched junction nucleotides: 6. The CDR3 runs 16 residues. The CDR3 bases are TGTGCCAGCAGCCCCCGGGACAGGGGGATCACAGATACGCAGTATTTT. This sequence encodes CASSPRDRGITDTQYF.